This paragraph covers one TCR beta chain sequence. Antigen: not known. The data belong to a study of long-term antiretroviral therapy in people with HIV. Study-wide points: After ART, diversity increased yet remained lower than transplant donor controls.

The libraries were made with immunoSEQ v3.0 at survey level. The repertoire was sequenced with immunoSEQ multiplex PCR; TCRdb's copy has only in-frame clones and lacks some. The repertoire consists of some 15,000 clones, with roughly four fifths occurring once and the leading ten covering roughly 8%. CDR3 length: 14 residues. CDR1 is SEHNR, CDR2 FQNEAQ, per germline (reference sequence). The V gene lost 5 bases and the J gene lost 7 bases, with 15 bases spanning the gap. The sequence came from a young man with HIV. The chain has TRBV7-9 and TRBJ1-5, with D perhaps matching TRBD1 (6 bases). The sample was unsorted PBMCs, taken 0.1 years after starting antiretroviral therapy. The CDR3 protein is CASSPGGGSQPQHF. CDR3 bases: TGTGCCAGCAGCCCGGGGGGGGGCTCCCAGCCCCAGCATTTT.